This T cell receptor (beta chain) comes out of a study of cytomegalovirus exposure and HLA in healthy donors. The CDR3 has 13 residues. Between the trimmed V and J ends, which lost 8 bases and 6 bases, there was a span of 14 bases. Per the germline V gene, CDR1 is SGHVT and CDR2 is SQSDAQ. About this clone: Its antigen remains unknown.

Regarding the study as a whole: Per a prior analysis, the majority of TCR beta V segments were productive roughly 90% or roughly 30% of the time. The study labeled under 200 TCR beta chains cytomegalovirus-associated.

Researchers ran the PCR with 60 Vbeta and 13 Jbeta primers. Assay used: immunoSEQ multiplex PCR; TCRdb lists only in-frame clones, some missing. The sample lists more than 130,000 clones, around 80% occurring once. The source material was PBMCs. This TCR derives from a man under 40 in good health and CMV-seronegative. V is TRBV7-4 and J is TRBJ1-5, with TRBD1 as a possible D gene (6 bases). CDR3 loop: CASGTGYSQPQHF. CDR3 DNA sequence: TGTGCCAGCGGTACAGGGTATAGTCAGCCCCAGCATTTT.